This T cell receptor (beta chain) was recorded in a study of cytomegalovirus exposure and HLA in healthy donors (dated 2017 in TCRdb). Looking at the study overall: According to an earlier analysis of several hundred of the donors, about 179 million T cells yielded some 120 million unique TCR beta sequences and about 300 Gb of sequence data. About 300 gigabases of sequencing data and approximately 93 million unique TCR sequences were included in an early release covering roughly 600 HLA-typed donors. Of the roughly 400 genotyped donors, roughly 80% fell in the genetic ancestry cluster associated with self-reported Caucasian donors. The aim of the study was to test whether cataloging public T cell receptors could identify signatures of past pathogen exposure. The study profiled the T cell repertoires of hundreds of subjects by immunosequencing and related them to cytomegalovirus serostatus. Along with the roughly 610-subject first cohort, a separate validation cohort of over 90 different subjects was used. To predict cytomegalovirus infection status, the study brought together high-throughput TCR immunosequencing, statistical association of individual TCRs with disease status, and machine learning. A later analysis re-examined previously published TCR beta repertoires from just over 650 donors and added high-resolution HLA genotyping to investigate patterns of TCR occurrence. The later analysis used no new phenotypic data to find candidate immune exposures, relying instead on TCR beta sequences and their occurrence across donors. To decide whether each TCR beta V gene segment behaved as functional or pseudogenic, an earlier analysis of some 600 of the donors relied on high-throughput TCR beta sequencing. Donor age, sex, ethnicity and CMV serostatus were compiled alongside the repertoire data. A later genetic analysis used genome-wide SNP genotypes for about three fifths of the roughly 700 donors, treating that subset as a discovery cohort. Every discovery cohort repertoire had been produced on one sequencing platform. HLA typing covered class I and class II loci at four-digit resolution. The number of donors typed differed by locus, with 629-630 for A, B, C, DRB1 and DQB1, 522 for DQA1, 600 to 610 for DPA1, and 400 to 490 for DPB1. Four to six DR-DQ haplotypes were handled as single units for association and clustering because linkage in the cohort was strong. Among roughly 400 genotyped donors of the cohort, an average of approximately 230,000 unique TCR beta nucleotide sequences were sequenced per donor, roughly a sixth of them non-productive. Broad study findings and their caveats: A later analysis found that TCR association rates varied across HLA loci, with DRB1 alleles showing the most associated TCRs and HLA-C alleles the fewest. A further reported finding was that TCR beta sequences accurately predicted the HLA-A and HLA-B alleles for most subjects in the first cohort. A few of the identified cytomegalovirus-associated TCR beta chains were confirmed in vitro to be specific for cytomegalovirus antigens. A cluster of highly shared sequence variants was judged likely to represent a technical artifact of the sequencing pipeline. At a false discovery rate of 0.05, a later analysis linked about 17,000 TCR beta sequences to specific HLA alleles. A later genetic analysis reported fewer N-insertions in productive TCRs among donors in an Asian-associated ancestry cluster than the approximately 670-donor mean. Most TCR sequences were seen in very few donors, while some public TCRs were found in many individuals. Linkage disequilibrium might explain the correlated functional status among segregating V segments, but an unknown experimental factor could not be ruled out. According to a later analysis, most CMV-associated TCR beta chains appeared to be HLA-restricted, and the HLA associations seemed to be driven largely by CMV exposure. The 87-base-pair reads could not distinguish some IMGT-functional V segments, including TRBV6-2 and TRBV6-3, so those segments were excluded. In a later genetic analysis, a missense DCLRE1C variant was associated with V-gene and J-gene trimming of TCR beta chains, and the association was replicated in an independent cohort. Seventeen rarely observed V segments, including chromosome 9 orphons, were excluded from the earlier analysis of about 610 of the donors because counts were too low. Several of the top co-occurrence clusters appeared to be linked to parvovirus B19, influenza, CMV and Epstein-Barr virus, according to a later analysis. Strong co-occurrence of HLA alleles, especially DR and DQ, made assigning TCR associations to individual alleles difficult. A later analysis found that HLA-associated TCR beta chains were more clonally expanded and had lower generation probabilities than equally common non-associated chains. According to the authors, the approach could potentially be generalized to other disease states and immunological phenotypes. Because some donors lacked HLA typing at each locus, the association tests relied only on the typed subset. CMV serostatus was the only immune exposure information available for the cohort. The classifier was reported to diagnose cytomegalovirus status with high specificity and sensitivity in both the original and validation cohorts. In an earlier analysis of over 550 of the donors, most TCR beta V segments were observed in productive rearrangements about 90% or about 30% of the time, broadly matching IMGT annotations. The study listed 150 to 200 TCR beta chains as associated with cytomegalovirus. Presence/absence analyses assumed roughly uniform sequencing depth across donors, an assumption that may not hold. Only TCR beta chains were sequenced in this cohort, and the absence of alpha or paired-chain data limited detectable features.

Libraries came from the immunoSEQ multiplex PCR assay. For the multiplex PCR, a mixture combining 60 forward primers for TCR Vbeta segments and 13 reverse primers for TCR Jbeta segments was used. The CDR3 region of rearranged TCR beta genes was amplified from genomic DNA by a multiplex PCR assay. The Illumina HiSeq System was used to sequence the amplified TCR beta libraries as 87-base-pair reads. The study's own analysis went as follows. Across the 670 or so repertoires, a later analysis counted around 80 million unique TCR beta chains, around 10 million of which were shared by at least two donors. A nearest-neighbor algorithm error-corrected the raw reads and collapsed the reads into unique sequences, merging closely related sequences to remove PCR and sequencing errors. Alignment of CDR3 sequences to IMGT reference sequences was used to assign V, D and J gene segments. For a sequence to be retained, a match of at least six nucleotides was required to both a V gene segment and a J gene segment. A rearrangement was called productive if the CDR3 had no stop codons and remained in frame with V and J, and every other rearrangement was called non-productive. CDR3 was defined by IMGT convention, running from the second conserved V-encoded cysteine to the conserved J-encoded phenylalanine. In an earlier analysis of approximately 500 of the donors, sequences lacking an unambiguous match to a single V gene segment were excluded. In an earlier analysis of a few hundred of the donors, V segments were called functional above 56.7% productive rearrangements and were called segregating when the between-donor standard deviation exceeded 5%. A statistical classification framework was built to diagnose cytomegalovirus status from the catalog of TCR beta chain sequences. In a later analysis, TCR nucleotide sequences were compared against IMGT/GENE-DB human TR gene sequences so that V and J genes could be assigned. A later analysis assigned CDR3 sequences and most-parsimonious VDJ recombination scenarios with the TCRdist pipeline. In a later analysis, each TCR beta chain was defined by its CDR3 amino acid sequence together with its V-gene family, and reads lacking a unique V-gene family were excluded. In a later analysis, around 600 highly shared, low-generation-probability nucleotide sequences were removed to address suspected cross-contamination and a sequencing artifact. In a later analysis, a clonal expansion index for each public chain was calculated from normalized within-repertoire ranks of inferred template counts. In a later analysis, generation probabilities were computed using a VDJ recombination model fitted to out-of-frame rearrangements, and the results were checked against IGoR. In a later analysis, hypergeometric tests were used to score TCR-TCR, TCR-HLA and TCR-CMV co-occurrence, with a repertoire-size bias correction applied to TCR pairs. False discovery rates were estimated in a later analysis by permuting HLA or CMV assignments 20 times. In a later analysis, co-occurring TCRs were grouped using DBSCAN, with TCRdist sequence similarity added in when clustering inside HLA-allele-positive subsets. Repertoires with fewer than 30,000 or more than 120,000 public chains, plus five repertoires with anomalous nucleotide sharing, were excluded from co-occurrence clustering. As stored in TCRdb, this immuneACCESS dataset retains in-frame rearrangements with V and J assigned. A fraction of the clones does not appear; measured against another copy, unresolved V genes explain less than half of the discrepancy, and the remainder lacks a known reason. D and trimming were read from the DNA, whereas the V and J calls and clone size are those reported in that table. The sample table contains around 130,000 clones; only one count was recorded for under 85% of them. The top ten constitute 5.8% of the sample.

The cohort was made up of hundreds of healthy bone marrow donors. Cohort members were all nominally healthy when sampled, although unrecorded immune exposures were likely present. The donor was CMV seropositive and belonged to the group of more than 250 seropositive cohort members. A peripheral blood sample was collected from each donor, and TCR beta sequencing was performed on peripheral blood mononuclear cells. The Qiagen DNeasy Blood Extraction Kit was used to extract genomic DNA from the blood cell samples. According to the germline V gene, CDR1 reads MNHNS and CDR2 reads SASEGT. From its cysteine to its phenylalanine, the CDR3 spans 15 amino acids. Left in the record is the CDR3 DNA by itself, 45 bases read in frame from the first base. V loses 5 bases at its end and J loses 4 bases; junction bases beyond the gene matches: 7. Regarding this clone: It lacks a known antigen. Base qualities are missing; no much larger clone stands one base away.

This TCR was sampled from a woman in her 50s in good health and CMV-seropositive. The sequencing input was PBMCs. This receptor chain uses TRBV6-1 and TRBJ2-3, with 9 junctional bases fitting TRBD2. The base sequence is TGTGCCAGCAGTTTCGAGCGGGGGGACTCAGATACGCAGTATTTT. Translated, it reads CASSFERGDSDTQYF.